This T cell receptor (beta chain) was sequenced during a study of blood T cell repertoires in COVID-19 (TCRdb year 2020). For the wider study: The collaborator samples originated in the United States, Italy and Spain and spanned the acute and convalescent phases of COVID-19. The material from the prospective study consisted of cDNA or gDNA derived from T cells, B-cell-depleted T cells, or PBMCs. Deeply sampled blood TCRbeta repertoires from subjects exposed to, actively infected with, or recovered from COVID-19 were included in the dataset. A freely available public database, intended as a resource for researchers studying the immune response to SARS-CoV-2, is where the repertoires were released. The samples were drawn from two sources: the first 160 participants of the ongoing ImmuneRACE study, and 1,000 to 1,500 subjects contributed by 6 global collaborators. Sample metadata almost always included a de-identified subject ID, COVID-19 status, age in years and sex. Where HLA class I and class II types were available, the types were taken from metadata supplied by the sample provider, not from assay-based typing.

The CDR3 has 15 amino acids, counting the end cysteine and phenylalanine. Left in the record is the CDR3 DNA by itself, 45 bases read in frame from the first base. V has 3 bases trimmed and J has 1 base trimmed; junction bases matching no gene number 5. Taken from the germline V gene, the CDR1 and CDR2 loops are SQVTM and ANQGSEA. TCRbeta CDR3 regions were amplified from genomic DNA using the immunoSEQ Assay, a bias-controlled multiplex PCR. The study's own analysis went as follows. The number of nucleated cells in each sample was estimated by amplification of reference gene primers within the assay. Sequence reads were collapsed and filtered to measure the absolute abundance of every unique TCRbeta CDR3 rearrangement. Productive Simpson clonality was computed per sample as the square root of Simpson's diversity index over productive rearrangements. TCRdb mirrors the immuneACCESS table, restricted to in-frame sequences. Some clones are absent from its copies; in checked studies, under half trace to an unresolved V gene, and the reason for the others is unknown. That table furnishes V, J and clone size, whereas the DNA furnished D and trimming. Counted in this sample were more than 200,000 clones; 75% to 90% of them appeared once. The ten largest clones add up to approximately 2% of the sample.

What the study reported, not specific to this receptor: The quantity of clinical and demographic metadata differed by source and by participant and was supplied without curation.

A note on this clone: Its antigen remains undetermined. No base-level quality is on record; no much larger clone is a single base apart.

The collaborating institutions used their own protocols to collect whole blood in K2EDTA tubes. For TCRbeta analysis, collaborator samples were shipped as frozen whole blood, as isolated PBMCs, or as DNA extracted from either sample type. Sequencing was carried out using peripheral blood. The V and J genes are TRBV29-1 and TRBJ2-3; 9 central nucleotides agree with TRBD1. This TCR was sampled from a man aged 30 to 45 with active or convalescent COVID-19. Here the CDR3 is given as CSVDGTGFGTDTQYF. In nucleotide form, the sequence is TGCAGCGTTGATGGGACAGGGTTTGGCACAGATACGCAGTATTTT.